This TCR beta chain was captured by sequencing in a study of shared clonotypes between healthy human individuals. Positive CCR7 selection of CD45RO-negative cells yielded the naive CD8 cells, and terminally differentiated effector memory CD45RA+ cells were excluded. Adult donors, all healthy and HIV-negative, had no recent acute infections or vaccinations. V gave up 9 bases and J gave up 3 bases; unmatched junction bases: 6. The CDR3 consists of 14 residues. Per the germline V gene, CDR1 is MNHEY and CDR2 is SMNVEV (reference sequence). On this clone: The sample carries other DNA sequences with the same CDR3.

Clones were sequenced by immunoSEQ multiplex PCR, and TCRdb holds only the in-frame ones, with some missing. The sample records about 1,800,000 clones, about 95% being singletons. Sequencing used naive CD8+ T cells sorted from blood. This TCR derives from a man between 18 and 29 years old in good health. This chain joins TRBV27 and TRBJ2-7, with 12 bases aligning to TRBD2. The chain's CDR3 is CASSPGLAGYEQYF. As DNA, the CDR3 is TGTGCCAGTTCTCCGGGACTAGCGGGCTACGAGCAGTACTTC.